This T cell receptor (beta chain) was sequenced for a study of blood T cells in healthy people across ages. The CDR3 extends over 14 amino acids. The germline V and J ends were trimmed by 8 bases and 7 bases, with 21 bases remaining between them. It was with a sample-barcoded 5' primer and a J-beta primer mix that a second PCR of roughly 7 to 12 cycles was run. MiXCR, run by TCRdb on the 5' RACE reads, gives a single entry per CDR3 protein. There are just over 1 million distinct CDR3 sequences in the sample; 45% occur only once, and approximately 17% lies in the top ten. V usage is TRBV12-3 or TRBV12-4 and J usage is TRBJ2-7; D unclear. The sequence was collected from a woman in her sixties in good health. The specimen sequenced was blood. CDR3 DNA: TGTGCCAGCGCTGGGTTTCGCTCCTACAATGAGCAGTACTTC. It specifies CASAGFRSYNEQYF.